The 22 T cell receptor beta chains presented below share a single source sample, sequenced in a study of blood T cell repertoires in COVID-19 (dated by TCRdb to 2020 to 2021). The library was built by means of the immunoSEQ multiplex PCR assay. As stored in TCRdb, this immuneACCESS dataset retains in-frame rearrangements with V and J assigned. A fraction of the clones does not appear; measured against another copy, unresolved V genes explain less than half of the discrepancy, and the remainder lacks a known reason. The sample table lists over 200,000 clones, 83% of them with a count of one. The ten most abundant clones make up roughly 7.6% of the sample. Input material: peripheral blood. The receptors stem from a woman aged 50 to 60 with acute or convalescent COVID-19.

This clone was seen a handful of times. V usage is TRBV6-5 and J usage is TRBJ1-3; D is perhaps TRBD1 (5 bases). Between the trimmed V and J ends, which lost 8 bases and 7 bases, there was a span of 9 bases. Germline-derived CDR1 and CDR2 are MNHEY and SVGAGI. This CDR3 has 11 residues. CDR3 coding DNA: TGTGCCAGCCGATCAGGGAACACCATATATTTT. Translating it yields CASRSGNTIYF.

The chain joins TRBV28 to TRBJ1-5; unclear D gene. The V end was cut by 8 bases, the J end by 7 bases, with 12 bases between. CDR3 length: 12 residues. The germline CDR1 and CDR2 sequences are MDHEN and SYDVKM. CDR3 sequence reads: CASRIGGQPQHF. As DNA, the CDR3 is TGTGCCAGCCGAATCGGAGGGCAGCCCCAGCATTTT.

The chain has TRBV11-2 and TRBJ2-7; 10 nucleotides line up with TRBD1. The CDR3 spans 15 residues. Germline CDR1 is SGHAT and CDR2 is FQNNGV. With V trimmed by 4 bases and J by 7 bases, 10 bases remained unmatched. The CDR3 spells CASSSYRDRGSEQYF. CDR3 coding DNA: TGTGCCAGCAGCTCCTACCGGGACAGGGGTAGTGAGCAGTACTTC.

The rearrangement links TRBV28 to TRBJ2-6, with D unclear. Germline V CDR1 and CDR2: MDHEN, SYDVKM. CDR3 length: 15 residues. Trimming cost V 7 bases and J 2 bases, with 12 bases left between them. The CDR3 region has the DNA TGTGCCAGCACCACTGCAGGTACTGGGGCCAACGTCCTGACTTTC. Its protein product is CASTTAGTGANVLTF.

This chain joins TRBV5-4 and TRBJ1-1; D ambiguous. The V gene lost 0 bases and the J gene lost 0 bases, with 3 bases spanning the gap. CDR1 is SGHNT and CDR2 is YYREEE in the germline V gene (reference sequence). The CDR3 totals 13 residues. The CDR3 sequence: CASSLALNTEAFF. The CDR3 DNA sequence: TGTGCCAGCAGCTTGGCCTTGAACACTGAAGCTTTCTTT. The full variable domain, in which reference TRBV5-4 and TRBJ1-1 provide the parts outside the CDR3, is ETGVTQSPTHLIKTRGQQVTLRCSSQSGHNTVSWYQQALGQGPQFIFQYYREEENGRGNFPPRFSGLQFPNYSSELNVNALELDDSALYLCASSLALNTEAFFGQGTRLTVV.

This clone was seen a single time. The V gene is TRBV24-1, the J gene TRBJ2-2, with 12 bases matching TRBD2. J lost 4 bases, V lost 4 bases, and 3 bases had no gene match. There are 16 residues in the CDR3. Germline lookup yields CDR1 KGHDR and CDR2 SFDVKD. CDR3 nucleotides: TGTGCCACCAGTGAACCGGGACTAGCGGGCACCGGGGAGCTGTTTTTT. Amino acid sequence: CATSEPGLAGTGELFF.

This chain connects TRBV7-8 to TRBJ2-7; 9 bases are a match to TRBD2. Germline CDR1 and CDR2: SGHVS and FQNEAQ. Losses at the gene ends were 2 bases for V and 5 bases for J; bases not matched to a gene: 7. CDR3 length: 15 residues. Written as DNA, the CDR3 is TGTGCCAGCAGCTTACTAGCGGGGAGAGGCAACGAGCAGTACTTC. It codes for CASSLLAGRGNEQYF.

The chain has TRBV1 and TRBJ2-1; no check of the table's D call, TRBD2, against the DNA was made. TRBV1 is listed as a pseudogene. This CDR3 has 16 residues. The CDR3 spells CTSSTGGLWSYNEQFF. The CDR3 nucleotides read TGCACCAGCAGCACCGGCGGCTTGTGGTCCTACAATGAGCAGTTCTTC.

Written as DNA, the CDR3 is TGTGCCAGCAGCTCCTCTACTAGGGACGAGCAGTACTTC. Translation: CASSSSTRDEQYF. The J gene is TRBJ2-7, the V gene TRBV11-2; weak D call: TRBD2 (5 bases). Trimming removed 4 bases at V and 5 bases at J, with 12 bases between. Germline loops: CDR1 SGHAT, CDR2 FQNNGV. The CDR3 runs to 13 residues.

This chain connects TRBV4-2 to TRBJ1-1, with D tentatively TRBD1 (6 bases). This CDR3 comprises 15 residues. Germline V gives CDR1 LGHNA, CDR2 YNFKEQ. V was trimmed by 4 bases and J by 5 bases, leaving 17 bases between them. CDR3 nucleotides: TGTGCCAGCAGCCCTCCTGAAGGGCAGGGGACTGAAGCTTTCTTT. It codes for CASSPPEGQGTEAFF.

This chain links TRBV5-5 with TRBJ2-1; 8 bases agree with TRBD1. CDR1 is SGHKS, CDR2 YYEKEE, per germline (reference sequence). The CDR3 contains 14 residues. V shed 2 bases and J 9 bases; nucleotides not matched to a gene: 7. The CDR3 coding sequence is TGTGCCAGCAGCTTCCCCCCAGGGGGCGGTGAGCAGTTCTTC. Translating it yields CASSFPPGGGEQFF.

The chain uses TRBV7-6 and TRBJ2-2, with TRBD1 as a possible D gene (5 bases). The CDR3 is 13 amino acids. The V end was cut by 4 bases, the J end by 5 bases, with 8 bases between. The germline V gene encodes CDR1 SGHVS and CDR2 FNYEAQ. CDR3 amino acids: CASSSRQTGELFF. CDR3 sequence (DNA): TGTGCCAGCAGCTCCCGACAGACCGGGGAGCTGTTTTTT.

This chain joins TRBV9 and TRBJ1-2; perhaps TRBD1 as D (5 bases). The germline V gene has CDR1 SGDLS and CDR2 YYNGEE. The CDR3 is 12 residues long. The V and J ends lost 1 base and 8 bases respectively, with 9 bases between them. As DNA, the CDR3 is TGTGCCAGCAGCGTAATGGGGCTGGGCTACACCTTC. It yields the protein CASSVMGLGYTF.

The rearrangement joins TRBV7-2 to TRBJ1-2; D not certain. Trimming left V 2 bases short and J 5 bases short, with 21 bases between. The CDR3 sequence is 17 residues long. Germline V gene sequence: CDR1 SGHTA, CDR2 FQGNSA. The CDR3 DNA reads TGTGCCAGCAGCTTAAGCGGACGGCCGGCCTCTTTTTATGGCTACACCTTC. Protein product: CASSLSGRPASFYGYTF.

The chain joins TRBV14 to TRBJ2-7; no reliable D call. The CDR3 length is 14 residues. Trimming stripped 2 bases from V and 1 base from J, with 9 bases between. The germline V gene has CDR1 SGHDN and CDR2 FVKESK. The chain's CDR3 is CASSQNPQSYEQYF. DNA for the CDR3: TGTGCCAGCAGCCAAAATCCCCAGTCCTACGAGCAGTACTTC.

In its sample, this clone was seen once. For the CDR3, the DNA is TGCGCCAGCAGCGCTAGCGGTAGCTCCTACGAGCAGTACTTC. Amino acids: CASSASGSSYEQYF. The gene calls are TRBV5-1 and TRBJ2-7, with 7 bases matching TRBD2. Germline V gives CDR1 SGHRS, CDR2 YFSETQ. V shed 4 bases and J 0 bases; nucleotides not matched to a gene: 4. This CDR3 comprises 14 residues.

V usage is TRBV7-9 and J usage is TRBJ1-1; 9 bases are a match to TRBD1. V lost 3 bases to trimming and J lost 12 bases; unmatched junction nucleotides: 8. From germline, CDR1 is SEHNR and CDR2 FQNEAQ (reference sequence). This CDR3 is 13 amino acids long. DNA for the CDR3: TGTGCCAGCAGCTTTCTTACCGGGACAGGGCCTTTCTTT. It translates to CASSFLTGTGPFF.

This chain joins TRBV24-1 and TRBJ2-1; 9 bases are a match to TRBD2. Germline V gene lookup returns CDR1 KGHDR and CDR2 SFDVKD. The CDR3 is 13 residues long. The V gene end was trimmed by 12 bases and the J gene end by 7 bases; junction bases not matched to a gene: 9. CDR3 DNA: TGTGCCTTAGAAGAGACTAGCGGTAATGAGCAGTTCTTC. Translation gives CALEETSGNEQFF.

The V call is TRBV27, the J call TRBJ2-7, with 8 bases lining up with TRBD1. J was trimmed by 2 bases and V by 1 base; bases with no gene match: 7. CDR1 and CDR2 (germline): MNHEY, SMNVEV (reference sequence). The CDR3 is 16 amino acids. The CDR3 reads CASSLYGAGGPYEQYF. The CDR3, as DNA: TGTGCCAGCAGTTTATATGGGGCAGGGGGCCCCTACGAGCAGTACTTC.

The genes are TRBV12-3 or TRBV12-4 and TRBJ2-7; TRBD2 might be the D (5 bases). V lost 6 bases and J 6 bases, leaving 12 bases between the germline ends. This CDR3 has 12 amino acids. CDR3 protein: CASSPDLGEQYF. In DNA form, the CDR3 reads TGTGCCAGCAGCCCGGACTTGGGCGAGCAGTACTTC.

CDR3 sequence reads: CATAIDTQYF. The CDR3, as DNA: TGTGCTACAGCAATCGATACGCAGTATTTT. The chain joins TRBV6-5 to TRBJ2-3; D not resolved. Germline V gene data show CDR1 as MNHEY and CDR2 as SVGAGI. The CDR3 loop spans 10 amino acids.

This clone appeared a single time. The chain uses TRBV6-5 and TRBJ2-1; tentative D call: TRBD1 (5 bases). The CDR3 consists of 13 residues. Trimming took 10 bases from V and 0 from J, leaving 10 bases between them. From germline, CDR1 is MNHEY and CDR2 SVGAGI. The CDR3 is CATRQPSYNEQFF. For the CDR3, the DNA is TGTGCCACCAGACAGCCCTCCTACAATGAGCAGTTCTTC.